This entry features one TCR beta chain sequence. Its antigen is undetermined. V trimming: 0 bases; J trimming: 5 bases; junction bases outside the gene matches: 9. Germline V lookup: CDR1 LGHNA, CDR2 YNFKEQ. CDR3 size: 16 residues. The data stem from a study of T cell responses to AZD1222 COVID-19 vaccine. The study, taken as a whole, reports: The study found vaccine-associated CD4 TCRs spanning spike, dominant at 160-218 and 743-854. Unmutated variant regions reportedly attract nearly half of all spike-specific TCRs. Just 6 or 7 people given AZD1222 tested seropositive at baseline. A rise in Spike-specific TCR breadth and depth followed two AZD1222 doses.

Clones were read by immunoSEQ multiplex PCR, and TCRdb kept only the in-frame ones, dropping some. The sample lists fewer than 110,000 clones; about 92% were seen once. The origin of this receptor is an adult in good health. This chain connects TRBV4-2 to TRBJ1-2; 7 bases agree with TRBD1. The sample consisted of peripheral blood, taken on day 0 of AZD1222 vaccination. Here the CDR3 reads CASSQDLTGIRYGYTF. The DNA of the CDR3 is TGTGCCAGCAGCCAAGATCTGACAGGGATTCGATATGGCTACACCTTC.